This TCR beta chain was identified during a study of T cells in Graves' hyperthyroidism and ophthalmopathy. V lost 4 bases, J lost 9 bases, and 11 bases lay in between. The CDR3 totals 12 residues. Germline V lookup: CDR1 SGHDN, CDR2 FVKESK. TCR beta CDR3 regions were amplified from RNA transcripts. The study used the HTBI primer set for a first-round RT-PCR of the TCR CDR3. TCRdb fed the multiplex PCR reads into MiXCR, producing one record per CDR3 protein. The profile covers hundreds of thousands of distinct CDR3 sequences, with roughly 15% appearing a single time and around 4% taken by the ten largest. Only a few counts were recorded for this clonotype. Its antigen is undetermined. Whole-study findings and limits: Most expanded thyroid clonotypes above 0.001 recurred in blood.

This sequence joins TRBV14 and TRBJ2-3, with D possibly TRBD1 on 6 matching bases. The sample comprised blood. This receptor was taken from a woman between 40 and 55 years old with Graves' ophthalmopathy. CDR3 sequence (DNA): TGTGCCAGCAGCCCACTGCAGGGGACGCAGTATTTT. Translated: CASSPLQGTQYF.